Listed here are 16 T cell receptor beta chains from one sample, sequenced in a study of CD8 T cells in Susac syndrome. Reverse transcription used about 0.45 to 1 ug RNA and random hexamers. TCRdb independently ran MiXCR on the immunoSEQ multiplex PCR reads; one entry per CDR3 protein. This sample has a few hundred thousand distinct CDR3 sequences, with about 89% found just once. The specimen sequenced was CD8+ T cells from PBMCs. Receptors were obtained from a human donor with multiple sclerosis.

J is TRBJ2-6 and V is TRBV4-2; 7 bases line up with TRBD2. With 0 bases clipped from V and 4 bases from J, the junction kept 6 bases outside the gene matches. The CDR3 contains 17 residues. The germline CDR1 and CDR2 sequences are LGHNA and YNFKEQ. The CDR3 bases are TGTGCCAGCAGCCAAGATACTGGGACTATGGGGGCCAACGTCCTGACTTTC. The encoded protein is CASSQDTGTMGANVLTF.

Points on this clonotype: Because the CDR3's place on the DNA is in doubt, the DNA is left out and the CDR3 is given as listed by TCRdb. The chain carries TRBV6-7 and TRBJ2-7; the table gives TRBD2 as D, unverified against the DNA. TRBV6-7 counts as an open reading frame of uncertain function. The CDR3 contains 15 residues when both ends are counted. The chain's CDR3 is CASSSSGLPTYEQYF.

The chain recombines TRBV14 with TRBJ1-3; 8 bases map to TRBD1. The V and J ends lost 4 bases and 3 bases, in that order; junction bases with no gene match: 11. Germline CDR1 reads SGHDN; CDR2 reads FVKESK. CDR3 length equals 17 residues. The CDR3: CASSLLAGGASGNTIYF. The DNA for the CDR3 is TGTGCCAGCAGCCTTTTGGCAGGGGGCGCGAGTGGAAACACCATATATTTT.

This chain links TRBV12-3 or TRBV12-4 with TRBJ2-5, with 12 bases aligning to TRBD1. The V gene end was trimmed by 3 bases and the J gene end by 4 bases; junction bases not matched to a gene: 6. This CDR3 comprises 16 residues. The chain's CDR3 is CASSLGQGADGETQYF. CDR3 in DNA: TGTGCCAGCAGTTTGGGACAGGGGGCCGATGGAGAGACCCAGTACTTC.

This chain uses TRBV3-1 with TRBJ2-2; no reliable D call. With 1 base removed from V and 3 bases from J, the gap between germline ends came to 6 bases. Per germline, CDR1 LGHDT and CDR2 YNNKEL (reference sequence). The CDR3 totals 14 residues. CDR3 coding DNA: TGTGCCAGCAGCCAAGGGGTAGACACCGGGGAGCTGTTTTTT. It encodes CASSQGVDTGELFF.

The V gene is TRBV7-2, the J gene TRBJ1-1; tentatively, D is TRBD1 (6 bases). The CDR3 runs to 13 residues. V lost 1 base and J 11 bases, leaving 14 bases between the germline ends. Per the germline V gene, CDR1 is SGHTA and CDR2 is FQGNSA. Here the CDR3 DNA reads TGTGCCAGCAGCTTAGAGGTTTGGGGGGGCGCTTTCTTT. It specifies CASSLEVWGGAFF.

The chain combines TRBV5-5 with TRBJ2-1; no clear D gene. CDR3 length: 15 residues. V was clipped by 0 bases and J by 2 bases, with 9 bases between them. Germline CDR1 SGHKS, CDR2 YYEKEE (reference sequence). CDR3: CASSLGVRTYNEQFF. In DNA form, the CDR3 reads TGTGCCAGCAGCTTGGGGGTGCGGACCTACAATGAGCAGTTCTTC.

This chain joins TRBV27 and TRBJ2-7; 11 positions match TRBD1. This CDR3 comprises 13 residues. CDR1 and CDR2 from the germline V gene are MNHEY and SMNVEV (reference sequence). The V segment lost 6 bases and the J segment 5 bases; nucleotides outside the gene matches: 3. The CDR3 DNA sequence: TGTGCCAGCAGCTGGACAGGGGGCCACGAGCAGTACTTC. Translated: CASSWTGGHEQYF.

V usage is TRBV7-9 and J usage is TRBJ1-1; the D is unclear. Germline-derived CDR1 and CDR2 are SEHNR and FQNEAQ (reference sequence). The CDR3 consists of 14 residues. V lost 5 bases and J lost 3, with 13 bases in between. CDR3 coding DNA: TGTGCCAGCAGCACGAACCCAAGGGACACTGAAGCTTTCTTT. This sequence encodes CASSTNPRDTEAFF.

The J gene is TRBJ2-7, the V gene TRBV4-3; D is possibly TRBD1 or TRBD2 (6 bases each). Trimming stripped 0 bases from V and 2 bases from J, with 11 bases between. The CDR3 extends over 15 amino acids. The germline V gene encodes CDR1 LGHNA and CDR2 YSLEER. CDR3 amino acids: CASSQDEGGPYEQYF. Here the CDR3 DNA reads TGCGCCAGCAGCCAAGATGAGGGGGGCCCCTACGAGCAGTACTTC.

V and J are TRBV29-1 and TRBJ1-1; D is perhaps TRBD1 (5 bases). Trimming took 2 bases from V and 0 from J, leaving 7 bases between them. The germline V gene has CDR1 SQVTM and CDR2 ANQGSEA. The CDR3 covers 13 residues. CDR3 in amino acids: CSVELGVNTEAFF. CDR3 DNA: TGCAGCGTTGAATTGGGGGTGAACACTGAAGCTTTCTTT.

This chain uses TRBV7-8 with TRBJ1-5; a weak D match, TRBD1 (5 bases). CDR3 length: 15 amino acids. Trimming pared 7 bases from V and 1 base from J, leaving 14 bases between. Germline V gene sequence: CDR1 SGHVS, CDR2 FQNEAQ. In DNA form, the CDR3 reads TGTGCCAGCACCCAGGGTTACCCGAGCAATCAGCCCCAGCATTTT. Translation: CASTQGYPSNQPQHF.

The chain's CDR3 is CASSPERSGQTPYNEQFF. The CDR3 DNA follows: TGTGCCAGCAGCCCAGAGAGATCGGGACAGACCCCTTACAATGAGCAGTTCTTC. The genes are TRBV7-8 and TRBJ2-1; 7 bases match TRBD1. Germline V gene data show CDR1 as SGHVS and CDR2 as FQNEAQ. V lost 5 bases to trimming and J lost 4 bases; unmatched junction nucleotides: 17. This CDR3 comprises 18 residues.

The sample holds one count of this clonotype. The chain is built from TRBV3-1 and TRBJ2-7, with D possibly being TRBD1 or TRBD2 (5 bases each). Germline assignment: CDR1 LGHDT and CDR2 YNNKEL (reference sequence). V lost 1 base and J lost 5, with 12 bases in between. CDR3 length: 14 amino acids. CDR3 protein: CASSQASSGHEQYF. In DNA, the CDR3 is TGTGCCAGCAGCCAAGCTTCCTCGGGACACGAGCAGTACTTC.

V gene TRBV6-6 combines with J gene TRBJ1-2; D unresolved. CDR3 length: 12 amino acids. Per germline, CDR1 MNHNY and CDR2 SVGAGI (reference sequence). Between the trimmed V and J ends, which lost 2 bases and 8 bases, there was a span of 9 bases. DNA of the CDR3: TGTGCCAGCAGTTACGGGCAGTCCGGCTACACCTTC. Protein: CASSYGQSGYTF.

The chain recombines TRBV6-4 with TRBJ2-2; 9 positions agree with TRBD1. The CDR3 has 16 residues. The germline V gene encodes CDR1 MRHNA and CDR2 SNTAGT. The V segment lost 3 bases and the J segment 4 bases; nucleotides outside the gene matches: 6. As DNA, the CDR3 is TGTGCCAGCAGTGATACACGGGGACAGGGCACCGGGGAGCTGTTTTTT. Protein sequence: CASSDTRGQGTGELFF.